Listed here are 6 T cell receptor beta chains from one sample, sequenced in a study of blood T cell repertoires in COVID-19. TCRdb's copy holds only in-frame clones and misses some; the assay was immunoSEQ multiplex PCR. Here the sample spans hundreds of thousands of clones, about nine tenths being singletons. Material: PBMCs or T cells enriched from blood (not recorded which). These receptors came from a woman under 30 who had recovered from COVID-19.

This clone has a handful of counts. The rearrangement uses TRBV7-8 and TRBJ2-1, with D perhaps matching TRBD2 (6 bases). CDR1 and CDR2 (germline): SGHVS, FQNEAQ. The V end lost 1 base, the J end lost 0 bases, and 7 bases lay between the germline ends. The CDR3 has 15 residues. CDR3: CASSLERVSYNEQFF. Written as DNA, the CDR3 is TGTGCCAGCAGCTTAGAGCGGGTCTCCTACAATGAGCAGTTCTTC.

The table lists this clone with a count of one. This chain links TRBV12-3 or TRBV12-4 with TRBJ2-1, with 7 bases matching TRBD2. The CDR3 loop spans 13 amino acids. The junction had 12 bases not matched to a gene; V was cut back by 6 bases and J by 13 bases. The CDR3 sequence is CASSPLAAGPQFF. DNA for the CDR3: TGTGCCAGCAGCCCCCTAGCGGCCGGACCTCAGTTCTTC.

The chain couples TRBV2 to TRBJ1-5; 7 positions match TRBD1. The trim removed 7 bases at V and 11 bases at J, leaving 5 bases unmatched. Per the germline V gene, CDR1 is SNHLY and CDR2 is FYNNEI. The CDR3 runs to 11 residues. CDR3 region: CASNIQGSQHF. The CDR3 DNA sequence: TGTGCCAGCAATATACAGGGGTCCCAGCATTTT.

The CDR3 DNA is TGCGCCAGCAGCTTGGGTGGACAGGAGAACACTGAAGCTTTCTTT. This translates into CASSLGGQENTEAFF. The gene calls are TRBV5-1 and TRBJ1-1; 7 nucleotides match TRBD1. Germline CDR1 is SGHRS and CDR2 is YFSETQ. Unmatched junction bases numbered 3, after V lost 0 bases and J lost 1 base. The CDR3 is 15 amino acids.

The V call is TRBV3-1 (or the pseudogene TRBV3-2), the J call TRBJ2-7; D is unclear. Germline CDR1 and CDR2: LGHDT and YNNKEL (reference sequence). The CDR3 contains 13 residues. V lost 4 bases and J lost 0, with 7 bases in between. The CDR3 loop reads CASSPKSSYEQYF. The DNA of the CDR3 is TGTGCCAGCAGCCCTAAGAGCTCCTACGAGCAGTACTTC.

With regard to this clone: The junction and the germline gene differ at one end; a read error may be behind it. The V gene is TRBV5-6, the J gene TRBJ1-1, with 8 nucleotides matching TRBD1. This CDR3 comprises 12 residues. Germline V CDR1 and CDR2: SGHDT, YYEEEE. The CDR3 DNA sequence: TGTGCCAGCACCAAGGGACAGGCACCCCCTCTTTTT. Its translation is CASTKGQAPPLF.